The 21 T cell receptor beta chains reported below all come from one sample, sequenced in a study of T cell changes during pregnancy in multiple sclerosis. Method: immunoSEQ multiplex PCR; TCRdb's copy keeps in-frame clones and lacks some. The table has 40,000 to 50,000 clones, around 93% seen once. The material was CD8+ T cells from peripheral blood mononuclear cells, obtained in the first trimester of pregnancy. These receptors were obtained from a female donor with multiple sclerosis, enrolled in a pregnancy study.

This rearrangement joins TRBV4-3 to TRBJ2-3, with 9 bases fitting TRBD2. The germline CDR1 and CDR2 sequences are LGHNA and YSLEER. The CDR3 has 15 residues. After removal of 2 bases from V and 4 bases from J, the junction contained 4 bases not matched to a gene. CDR3 in DNA: TGCGCCAGCAGCCAATCGCGGGGGGGGGCAGATACGCAGTATTTT. This gives the protein CASSQSRGGADTQYF.

The rearrangement links TRBV7-8 to TRBJ2-5; 8 bases line up with TRBD2. The germline V gene has CDR1 SGHVS and CDR2 FQNEAQ. The CDR3 contains 14 residues. V trimming: 5 bases; J trimming: 5 bases; junction bases outside the gene matches: 7. CDR3: CASSRRGVGETQYF. The CDR3 region has the DNA TGTGCCAGCAGCCGGCGGGGGGTAGGGGAGACCCAGTACTTC.

The V gene is TRBV27, the J gene TRBJ1-2; 7 nucleotides agree with TRBD1. CDR1 is MNHEY, CDR2 SMNVEV, per germline (reference sequence). The CDR3 has 13 residues. Trimming removed 9 bases from V and 0 bases from J; junction bases left unmatched: 4. CDR3 bases: TGTGCCAGTGGGACAGTCCCTAACTATGGCTACACCTTC. Protein: CASGTVPNYGYTF.

The V call is TRBV6-5, the J call TRBJ1-1; D uncertain. Trimming cost V 0 bases and J 0 bases, with 8 bases left between them. Germline CDR1 is MNHEY and CDR2 is SVGAGI. The CDR3 runs to 15 residues. The CDR3 sequence: CASSYSTALNTEAFF. CDR3 bases: TGTGCCAGCAGTTACTCTACAGCCTTGAACACTGAAGCTTTCTTT.

This chain connects TRBV10-3 to TRBJ1-1, with 11 bases lining up with TRBD1. The CDR3 is made up of 14 amino acids. The ends lost 5 bases at V and 4 bases at J; junction bases unmatched: 3. Per the germline V gene, CDR1 is ENHRY and CDR2 is SYGVKD. The CDR3 protein is CAISSGTGGTEAFF. The CDR3 DNA is TGTGCCATCAGTTCCGGGACAGGGGGCACTGAAGCTTTCTTT.

The rearrangement uses TRBV6-6 and TRBJ2-5, with D unclear. The CDR3 is made up of 11 amino acids. Trimming removed 6 bases at V and 3 bases at J, with 5 bases between. Germline values: CDR1 MNHNY, CDR2 SVGAGI (reference sequence). The CDR3, as DNA: TGTGCCAGCAGCCGGGAAGAGACCCAGTACTTC. This gives the protein CASSREETQYF.

V is TRBV19 and J is TRBJ1-5, with a possible D match to TRBD1 (6 bases). V lost 2 bases and J lost 7, with 15 bases in between. The germline CDR1 and CDR2 sequences are LNHDA and SQIVND (reference sequence). The CDR3 is 15 residues long. The CDR3 is CASSIQAGAGQPQHF. The CDR3 nucleotides are TGTGCCAGTAGTATACAGGCGGGGGCGGGCCAGCCCCAGCATTTT.

The chain carries TRBV7-9 and TRBJ1-1; D gene ambiguous. The V end lost 6 bases, the J end lost 5 bases, and 7 bases lay between the germline ends. The CDR3 covers 11 residues. Germline CDR1 is SEHNR and CDR2 is FQNEAQ (reference sequence). CDR3 sequence: CASREATEAFF. CDR3 sequence (DNA): TGTGCCAGCAGGGAGGCAACTGAAGCTTTCTTT.

This clone was counted once. V and J are TRBV2 and TRBJ2-5; the D gene is possibly TRBD2 (5 bases). The CDR3 has 14 amino acids. Germline lookup yields CDR1 SNHLY and CDR2 FYNNEI. Trimming stripped 5 bases from V and 5 bases from J, with 15 bases between. CDR3 residues: CASSPHTSPETQYF. The CDR3 DNA is TGTGCCAGCAGTCCTCATACTAGTCCGGAGACCCAGTACTTC.

This clone was seen only once. This chain uses TRBV7-8 with TRBJ2-3, with 8 bases that match TRBD2. CDR3 length: 17 residues. V gave up 5 bases and J gave up 3 bases; unmatched junction bases: 13. The germline CDR1 and CDR2 sequences are SGHVS and FQNEAQ. The CDR3 loop reads CASSLDRGGPLTDTQYF. The CDR3 bases are TGTGCCAGCAGCCTCGACCGGGGGGGCCCCCTAACAGATACGCAGTATTTT.

The chain couples TRBV6-5 to TRBJ1-2; 8 positions match TRBD1. The V gene end was trimmed by 2 bases and the J gene end by 8 bases; junction bases not matched to a gene: 4. Germline V gene data show CDR1 as MNHEY and CDR2 as SVGAGI. The CDR3 runs 13 residues. The CDR3 coding sequence is TGTGCCAGCAGTTACGACAGGGGAAGCGGCTACACCTTC. It yields the protein CASSYDRGSGYTF.

Comment on this clone: Other DNA sequences of this sample code for an identical CDR3. This chain uses TRBV12-5 with TRBJ1-2; D remains unclear. Trimming removed 6 bases at V and 3 bases at J, with 8 bases between. The CDR3 is made up of 12 amino acids. Germline loops: CDR1 LGHNT, CDR2 FRNRAP. CDR3 amino acids: CASGAGHYGYTF. CDR3 in DNA: TGTGCTAGTGGGGCAGGCCACTATGGCTACACCTTC.

The J gene is TRBJ2-1, the V gene TRBV18; 13 bases line up with TRBD2. The J segment lost 8 bases and the V segment lost 5 bases, leaving 9 bases of the junction unmatched. The length of the CDR3 is 16 residues. The V gene's germline CDR1 is KGHSH and CDR2 LQKENI. CDR3 loop: CASSFLTSGRRDEQFF. DNA of the CDR3: TGTGCCAGCTCATTCCTGACTAGCGGGAGGCGGGATGAGCAGTTCTTC.

The chain combines TRBV4-1 with TRBJ2-7, with D possibly TRBD2 on 5 matching bases. The germline V and J ends were trimmed by 3 bases and 3 bases, with 9 bases remaining between them. CDR1 is MGHRA and CDR2 is YSYEKL in the germline V gene. The CDR3 covers 13 residues. CDR3 nucleotide sequence: TGCGCCAGCAGCCACGACGGGGACTACGAGCAGTACTTC. Protein: CASSHDGDYEQYF.

The gene calls are TRBV27 and TRBJ1-1; the match to TRBD1 covers 10 bases. CDR3 length: 18 residues. The germline CDR1 and CDR2 sequences are MNHEY and SMNVEV (reference sequence). V lost 3 bases to trimming and J lost 4 bases; unmatched junction nucleotides: 14. As DNA, the CDR3 is TGTGCCAGCAGTTTGTCTCCGGGACAGGGGTTCAAATTCACTGAAGCTTTCTTT. Residues: CASSLSPGQGFKFTEAFF.

The chain recombines TRBV7-2 with TRBJ2-7, with D perhaps TRBD1 (5 bases). CDR3 length: 14 amino acids. The V and J ends lost 1 base and 5 bases respectively, with 12 bases between them. CDR1 is SGHTA and CDR2 is FQGNSA in the germline V gene. The DNA for the CDR3 is TGTGCCAGCAGCTTAGGGGGCAAGGGCCACGAGCAGTACTTC. It translates to CASSLGGKGHEQYF.

This clone has only a few counts. The chain uses TRBV10-3 and TRBJ1-1; TRBD1 matches 7 bases. The germline CDR1 and CDR2 sequences are ENHRY and SYGVKD. V lost 4 bases and J lost 4; bases outside the gene matches: 6. This CDR3 has 14 amino acids. CDR3 loop: CAISVDRVGTEAFF. For the CDR3, the DNA is TGTGCCATCAGTGTCGACAGGGTCGGCACTGAAGCTTTCTTT.

V and J are TRBV30 and TRBJ2-7; 8 bases line up with TRBD1. Per germline, CDR1 GTSNPN and CDR2 SVGIG (reference sequence). Trimming removed 0 bases from V and 6 bases from J; junction bases left unmatched: 4. The CDR3 runs to 13 residues. Here the CDR3 reads CAWSVPTGVEQYF. As DNA, the CDR3 is TGTGCCTGGAGTGTACCGACAGGGGTCGAGCAGTACTTC.

The chain joins TRBV7-2 to TRBJ1-4; D gene uncertain. Germline assignment: CDR1 SGHTA and CDR2 FQGNSA. The CDR3 spans 12 residues. V was shortened by 5 bases and J by 7 bases, with 8 bases between the two germline ends. CDR3 bases: TGTGCCAGCAGCCTCTCGTCTGAAAAACTGTTTTTT. Amino acid sequence: CASSLSSEKLFF.

The rearrangement links TRBV9 to TRBJ2-7; 11 bases match TRBD1. Germline CDR1 SGDLS, CDR2 YYNGEE. The CDR3 consists of 14 residues. Trimming removed 3 bases from V and 6 bases from J; junction bases left unmatched: 5. The CDR3: CASSAAGTGGEQYF. The CDR3, as DNA: TGTGCCAGCAGCGCCGCCGGGACAGGGGGCGAGCAGTACTTC.

The chain carries TRBV9 and TRBJ2-1; D is undetermined. Germline loops: CDR1 SGDLS, CDR2 YYNGEE. V lost 2 bases and J lost 0, with 9 bases in between. CDR3 length: 15 residues. This CDR3 is CASSVGASSYNEQFF. CDR3 DNA sequence: TGTGCCAGCAGCGTGGGCGCCAGCTCCTACAATGAGCAGTTCTTC.